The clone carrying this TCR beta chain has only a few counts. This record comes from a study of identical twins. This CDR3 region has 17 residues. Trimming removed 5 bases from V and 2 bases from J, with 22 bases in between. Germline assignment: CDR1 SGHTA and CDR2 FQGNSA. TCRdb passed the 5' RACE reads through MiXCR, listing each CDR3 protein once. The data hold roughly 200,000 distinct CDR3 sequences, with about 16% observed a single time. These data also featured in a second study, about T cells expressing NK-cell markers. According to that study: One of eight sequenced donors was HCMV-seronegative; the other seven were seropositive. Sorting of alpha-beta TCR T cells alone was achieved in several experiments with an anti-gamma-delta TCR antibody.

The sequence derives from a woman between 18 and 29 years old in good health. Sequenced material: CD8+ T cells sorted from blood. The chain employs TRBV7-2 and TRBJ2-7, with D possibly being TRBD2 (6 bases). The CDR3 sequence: CASSVREERDGTYEQYF. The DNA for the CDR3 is TGTGCCAGCAGCGTTAGGGAGGAGAGGGACGGCACCTACGAGCAGTACTTC.